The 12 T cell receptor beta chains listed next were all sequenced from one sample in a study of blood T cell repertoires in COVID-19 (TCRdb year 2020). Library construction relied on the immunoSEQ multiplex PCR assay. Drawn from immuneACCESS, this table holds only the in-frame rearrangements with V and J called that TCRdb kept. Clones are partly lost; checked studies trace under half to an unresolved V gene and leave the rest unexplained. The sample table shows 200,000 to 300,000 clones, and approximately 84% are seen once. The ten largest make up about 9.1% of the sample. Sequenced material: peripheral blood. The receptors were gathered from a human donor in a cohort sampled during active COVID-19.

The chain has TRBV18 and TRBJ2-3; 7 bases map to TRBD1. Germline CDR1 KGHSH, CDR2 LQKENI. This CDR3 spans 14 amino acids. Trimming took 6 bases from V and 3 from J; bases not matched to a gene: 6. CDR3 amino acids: CASSADRVTDTQYF. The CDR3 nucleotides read TGTGCCAGCTCCGCAGACAGGGTTACAGATACGCAGTATTTT.

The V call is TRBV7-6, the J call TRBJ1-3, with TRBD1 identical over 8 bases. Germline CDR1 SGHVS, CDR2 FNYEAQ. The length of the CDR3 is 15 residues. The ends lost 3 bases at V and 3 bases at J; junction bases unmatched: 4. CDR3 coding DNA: TGTGCCAGCAGCTTTCGAGGACAGGGTGGAAACACCATATATTTT. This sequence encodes CASSFRGQGGNTIYF.

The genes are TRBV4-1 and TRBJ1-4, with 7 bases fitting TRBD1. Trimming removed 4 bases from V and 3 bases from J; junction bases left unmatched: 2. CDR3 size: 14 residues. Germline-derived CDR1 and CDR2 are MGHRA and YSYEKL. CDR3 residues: CASSPGTANEKLFF. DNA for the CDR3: TGCGCCAGCAGCCCTGGGACAGCTAATGAAAAACTGTTTTTT.

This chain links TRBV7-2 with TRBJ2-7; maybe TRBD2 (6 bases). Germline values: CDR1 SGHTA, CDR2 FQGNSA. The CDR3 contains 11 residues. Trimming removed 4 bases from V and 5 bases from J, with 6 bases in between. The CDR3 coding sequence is TGTGCCAGCAGCTCGGGGGACGAGCAGTACTTC. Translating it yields CASSSGDEQYF.

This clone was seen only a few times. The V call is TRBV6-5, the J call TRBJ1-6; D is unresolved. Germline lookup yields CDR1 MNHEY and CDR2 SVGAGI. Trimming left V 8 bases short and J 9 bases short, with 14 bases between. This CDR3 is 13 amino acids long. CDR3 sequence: CASEGQLPSPLHF. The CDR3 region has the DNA TGTGCCAGCGAGGGTCAGCTACCTTCACCCCTCCACTTT.

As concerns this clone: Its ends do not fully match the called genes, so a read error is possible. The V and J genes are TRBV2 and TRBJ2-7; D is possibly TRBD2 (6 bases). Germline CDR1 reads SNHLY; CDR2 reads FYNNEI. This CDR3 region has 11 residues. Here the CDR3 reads CASREGYGQYF. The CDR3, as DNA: TGTGCCAGCAGGGAGGGTTACGGGCAGTACTTC.

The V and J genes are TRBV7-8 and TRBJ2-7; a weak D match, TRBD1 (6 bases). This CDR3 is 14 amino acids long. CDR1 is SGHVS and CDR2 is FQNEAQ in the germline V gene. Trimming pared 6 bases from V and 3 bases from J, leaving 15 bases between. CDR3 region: CASSFAGTYYEQYF. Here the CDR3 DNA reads TGTGCCAGCAGTTTTGCCGGGACATACTACGAGCAGTACTTC.

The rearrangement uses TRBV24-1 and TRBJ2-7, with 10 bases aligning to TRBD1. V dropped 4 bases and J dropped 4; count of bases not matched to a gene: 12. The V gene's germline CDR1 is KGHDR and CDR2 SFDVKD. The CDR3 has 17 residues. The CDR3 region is CATSDRAAGTGEYEQYF. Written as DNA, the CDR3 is TGTGCCACCAGTGACCGCGCCGCCGGGACAGGGGAGTACGAGCAGTACTTC.

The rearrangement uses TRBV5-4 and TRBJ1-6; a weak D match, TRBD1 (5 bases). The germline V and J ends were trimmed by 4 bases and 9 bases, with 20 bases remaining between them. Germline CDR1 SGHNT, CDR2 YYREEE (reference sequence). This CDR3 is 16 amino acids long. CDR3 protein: CASSTDPVKGISPLHF. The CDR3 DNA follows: TGTGCCAGCAGCACGGACCCCGTAAAGGGGATTTCACCCCTCCACTTT.

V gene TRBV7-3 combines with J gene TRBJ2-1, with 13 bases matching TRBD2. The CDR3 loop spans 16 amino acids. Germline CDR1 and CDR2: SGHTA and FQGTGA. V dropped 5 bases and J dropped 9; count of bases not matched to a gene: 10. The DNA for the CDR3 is TGTGCCAGCAGCCAACTAGCGGGAGGGCCCTCCGGTGAGCAGTTCTTC. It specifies CASSQLAGGPSGEQFF.

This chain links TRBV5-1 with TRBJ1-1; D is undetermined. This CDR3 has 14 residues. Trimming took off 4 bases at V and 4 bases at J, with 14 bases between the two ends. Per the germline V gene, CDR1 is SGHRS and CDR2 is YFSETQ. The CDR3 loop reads CASSARHGSTEAFF. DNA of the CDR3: TGCGCCAGCAGCGCTAGACACGGGAGCACTGAAGCTTTCTTT.

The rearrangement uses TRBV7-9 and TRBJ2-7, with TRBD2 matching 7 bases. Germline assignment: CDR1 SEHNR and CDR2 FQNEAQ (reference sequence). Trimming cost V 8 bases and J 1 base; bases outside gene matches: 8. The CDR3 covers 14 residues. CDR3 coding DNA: TGTGCCAGCGCTGGGGAGGGTTCTTCCTACGAGCAGTACTTC. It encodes CASAGEGSSYEQYF.